The sequence of this T cell receptor (beta chain) was determined in a study of T-cell reconstitution after alpha-beta-depleted transplantation in children. Study conclusions and caveats: Hyperexpanded clones declined; after one year, newly produced T cells mostly supplied diversity. Reportedly, alpha-beta T cells present about two months post-transplant originated from several hundred expanded clones of graft origin. Where some patients showed high TCRbeta diversity at day 60, it came from recipient T cells and thymic progenitors that had survived.

The library targeted TCRbeta and was prepared with unique molecular identifiers. Each CDR3 protein is one row after TCRdb ran MiXCR on the PCR reads. The table records a few hundred thousand distinct CDR3 sequences, over 40% of them present only once. Germline assignment: CDR1 DFQATT and CDR2 SNEGSKA (reference sequence). V was pared by 3 bases and J by 2 bases, with 9 bases between. The CDR3 spans 13 residues. Concerning this clonotype itself: Its antigen is not identified.

This sequence joins TRBV20-1 and TRBJ2-3; D unresolved. The source was PBMCs, collected before TCRalphabeta/CD19-depleted stem cell transplant. The TCR comes from a girl aged 2-10 years with aplastic anemia, due to receive a stem cell transplant. The CDR3 region has the DNA TGCAGTGCTAGCCAGGCTCACACAGATACGCAGTATTTT. Translating gives CSASQAHTDTQYF.